The entry below gives a single T cell receptor (beta chain) sequence along with its context. The antigen is not known. This sample was included in a study of shared clonotypes between healthy human individuals. Study-level information: A couple of women and a few men aged 18 to 49 made up the donors.

Each replicate PCR on the sorted subsets used about 220 ng DNA (roughly 30,000 T cell genomes). Sequencing used immunoSEQ multiplex PCR; TCRdb keeps in-frame clones, though not all of them. The data hold under 650,000 clones, with about 96% observed a single time. Study-level results: The sampled material consisted only of blood, and tissue repertoires are likely to differ. Memory subsets generally showed smaller estimated richness than naive subsets did.

Sequenced input: naive CD4+ T cells sorted from blood. Subset: CD45RA+ positively selected. The source is a woman in her twenties or thirties in good health.

CDR3 sequence: CAWSVHPGRIYEQYF. CDR3 bases: TGTGCCTGGAGTGTACATCCGGGACGCATCTACGAGCAGTACTTC. J is TRBJ2-7 and V is TRBV30; D may match TRBD1 or TRBD2 (5 bases each). Germline CDR1 is GTSNPN and CDR2 is SVGIG (reference sequence). The V gene lost 0 bases and the J gene lost 3 bases, with 15 bases spanning the gap. This CDR3 has 15 residues. Complete variable domain (other parts from reference TRBV30 and TRBJ2-7): SQTIHQWPATLVQPVGSPLSLECTVEGTSNPNLYWYRQAAGRGLQLLFYSVGIGQISSEVPQNLSASRPQDRQFILSSKKLLLSDSGFYLCAWSVHPGRIYEQYFGPGTRLTVT.